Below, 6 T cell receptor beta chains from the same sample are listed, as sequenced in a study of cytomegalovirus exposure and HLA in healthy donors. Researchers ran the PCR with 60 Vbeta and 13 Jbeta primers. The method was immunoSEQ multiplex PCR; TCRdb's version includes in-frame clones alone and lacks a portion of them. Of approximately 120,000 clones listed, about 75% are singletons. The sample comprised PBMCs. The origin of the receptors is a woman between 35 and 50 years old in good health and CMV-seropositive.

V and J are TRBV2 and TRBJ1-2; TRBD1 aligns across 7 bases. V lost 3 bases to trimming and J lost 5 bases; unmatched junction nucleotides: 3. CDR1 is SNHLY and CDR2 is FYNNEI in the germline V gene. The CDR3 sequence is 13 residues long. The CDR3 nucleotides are TGTGCCAGCAGTGATTCCAGGGGGTATGGCTACACCTTC. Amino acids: CASSDSRGYGYTF.

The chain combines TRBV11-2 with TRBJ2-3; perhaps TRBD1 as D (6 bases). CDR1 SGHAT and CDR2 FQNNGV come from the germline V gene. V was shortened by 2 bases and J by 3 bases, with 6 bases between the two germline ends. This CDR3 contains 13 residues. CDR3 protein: CASSLQGTDTQYF. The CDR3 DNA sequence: TGTGCCAGCAGCTTACAGGGGACAGATACGCAGTATTTT.

The CDR3 DNA sequence: TGTGCCAGCAGCTCAACTAGCCTCGTCGCAGATACGCAGTATTTT. Its protein product is CASSSTSLVADTQYF. The chain uses TRBV5-4 and TRBJ2-3; D may be TRBD2 (6 bases). This CDR3 contains 15 residues. Germline loops: CDR1 SGHNT, CDR2 YYREEE (reference sequence). Between the trimmed V and J ends, which lost 3 bases and 4 bases, there was a span of 15 bases.

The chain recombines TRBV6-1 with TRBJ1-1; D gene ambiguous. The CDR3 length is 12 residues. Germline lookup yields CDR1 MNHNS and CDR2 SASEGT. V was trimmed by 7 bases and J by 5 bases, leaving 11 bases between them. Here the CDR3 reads CASKFGGTEAFF. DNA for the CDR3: TGTGCCAGCAAGTTTGGCGGGACTGAAGCTTTCTTT.

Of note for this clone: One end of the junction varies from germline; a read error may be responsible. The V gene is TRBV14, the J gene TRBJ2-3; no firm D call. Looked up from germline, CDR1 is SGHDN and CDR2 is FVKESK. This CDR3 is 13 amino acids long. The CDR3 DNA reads TGTGCCAGCACCCAACATAGCACAGATACGCAGTATTTT. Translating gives CASTQHSTDTQYF.

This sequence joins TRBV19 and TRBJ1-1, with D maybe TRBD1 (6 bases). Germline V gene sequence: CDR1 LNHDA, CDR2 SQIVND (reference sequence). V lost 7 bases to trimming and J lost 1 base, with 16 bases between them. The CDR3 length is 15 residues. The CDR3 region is CASTPQGLGNTEAFF. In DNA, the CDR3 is TGTGCCAGTACCCCGCAGGGGTTGGGGAACACTGAAGCTTTCTTT.